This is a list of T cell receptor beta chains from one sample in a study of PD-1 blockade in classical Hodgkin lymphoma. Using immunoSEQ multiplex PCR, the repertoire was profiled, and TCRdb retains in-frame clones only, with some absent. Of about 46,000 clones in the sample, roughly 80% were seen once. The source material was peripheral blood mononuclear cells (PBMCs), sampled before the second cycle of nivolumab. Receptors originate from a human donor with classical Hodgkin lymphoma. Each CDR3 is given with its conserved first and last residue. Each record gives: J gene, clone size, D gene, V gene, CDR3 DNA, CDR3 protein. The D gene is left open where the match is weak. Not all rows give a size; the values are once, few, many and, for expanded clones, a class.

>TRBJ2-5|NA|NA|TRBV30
TGTGCCTGGAGTGTATCCGCAGAGACCCAGTACTTC
CAWSVSAETQYF
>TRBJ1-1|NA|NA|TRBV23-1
TGCGCCAGCAGTCGTCGGGACGCGGCTTTCTTT
CASSRRDAAFF
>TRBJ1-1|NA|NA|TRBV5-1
TGCGCCAGCAGCTTGATCGGCGCTGGCACTGAAGCTTTCTTT
CASSLIGAGTEAFF
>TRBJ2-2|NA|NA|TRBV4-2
TGTGCCAGCAGCCAAGATCTAGGGTCCGGGGAGCTGTTTTTT
CASSQDLGSGELFF
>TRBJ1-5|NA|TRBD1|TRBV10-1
TGCGCCAGCAGTGCGTCGGGACAGGGCAATCAGCCCCAGCATTTT
CASSASGQGNQPQHF
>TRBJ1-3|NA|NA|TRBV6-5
TGTGCCAGCAGTTCCGGCTCTGGAAACACCATATATTTT
CASSSGSGNTIYF
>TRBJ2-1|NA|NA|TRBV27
TGTGCCAGCGGGGGGCGGGAAAGTTACAATGAGCAGTTCTTC
CASGGRESYNEQFF
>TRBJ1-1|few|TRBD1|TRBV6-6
TGTGCCAGCAGTACAGGGGTTTTTGAAGCTTTCTTT
CASSTGVFEAFF
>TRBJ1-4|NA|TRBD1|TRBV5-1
TGCGCCAGCAGTTTTGGTGGGACAGGGGTTGAAAAACTGTTTTTT
CASSFGGTGVEKLFF
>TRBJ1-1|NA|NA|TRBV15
TGTGCCACCAGCAGAGTAAGGAACACTGAAGCTTTCTTT
CATSRVRNTEAFF
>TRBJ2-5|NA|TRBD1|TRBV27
TGTGCCAGCAGTTTCACAGGTTTGAGGGGGCGACAAGAGACCCAGTACTTC
CASSFTGLRGRQETQYF
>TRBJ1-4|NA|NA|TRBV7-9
TGTGCCAGCACCTCCATCAATGAAAAACTGTTTTTT
CASTSINEKLFF
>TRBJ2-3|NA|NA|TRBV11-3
TGTGCCAGCAGCTTAGCAGGGGTTGAGGCAGATACGCAGTATTTT
CASSLAGVEADTQYF
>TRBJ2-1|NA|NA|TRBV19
TGTGCCAGTAGTATAATCGGGACGCGGACGGGGAATGAGCAGTTCTTC
CASSIIGTRTGNEQFF
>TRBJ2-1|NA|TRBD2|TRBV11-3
TGTGCCAGCAGCTCTAAACTTCGAGCGGGAGCCAAACACAATGAGCAGTTCTTC
CASSSKLRAGAKHNEQFF
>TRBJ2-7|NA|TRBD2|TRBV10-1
TGCGCCAGCAGTGAGGGGACTAGCGGGAGGGACGAGCAGTACTTC
CASSEGTSGRDEQYF
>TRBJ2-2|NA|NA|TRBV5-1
TGCGCCAGCAGCTTGGTTTCAAGGATCACCGGGGAGCTGTTTTTT
CASSLVSRITGELFF
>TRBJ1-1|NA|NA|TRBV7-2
TGTGCCAGCAGCTTAGAACGGACTGAAGCTTTCTTT
CASSLERTEAFF
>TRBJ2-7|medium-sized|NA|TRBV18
TGTGCCAGCTCACCGGCCCCGGGGGCCAGAAACTACGAGCAGTACTTC
CASSPAPGARNYEQYF
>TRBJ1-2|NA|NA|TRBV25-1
TGTGCCAGCAGTGGAGGGGGGGCCCACTACACCTTC
CASSGGGAHYTF
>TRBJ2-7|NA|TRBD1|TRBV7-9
TGTGCCAGCAGCCTGGAGGGGACAGGCTCTTACGAGCAGTACTTC
CASSLEGTGSYEQYF
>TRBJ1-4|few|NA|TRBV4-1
TGCGCCAGCAGCCAAGACGGGAAAAACCTCCAGGGAAAACTGTTTTTT
CASSQDGKNLQGKLFF
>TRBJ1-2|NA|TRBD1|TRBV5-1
TGCGCCAGCAGGTGGGACAGCCTTAACTATGGCTACACCTTC
CASRWDSLNYGYTF
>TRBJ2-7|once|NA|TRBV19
TGTGCCAGTAGTAAGAGGACAGTTAACTCCTACGAGCAGTACTTC
CASSKRTVNSYEQYF
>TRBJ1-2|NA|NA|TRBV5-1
TGCGCCAGCAGCCTCGATAGTGTCGGCTACACCTTC
CASSLDSVGYTF
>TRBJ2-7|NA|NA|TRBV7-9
TGTGCCAGCAGCTCACAGTACTACGAGCAGTACTTC
CASSSQYYEQYF
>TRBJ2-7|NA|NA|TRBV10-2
TGCGCCAGCAGTGAGGCCCTGGACTGGAGCTCCTACGAGCAGTACTTC
CASSEALDWSSYEQYF
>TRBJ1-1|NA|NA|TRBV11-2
TGTGCCAGCAGCCCCATCGGGGATGAAGCTTTCTTT
CASSPIGDEAFF
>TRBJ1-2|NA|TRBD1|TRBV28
TGTGCCAGCGTTGGGACAGTTTATGGCTACACCTTC
CASVGTVYGYTF
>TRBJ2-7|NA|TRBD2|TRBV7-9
TGTGCCAGCAGCTTCACTAGAGGGCGGGAGGGATACTACGAGCAGTACTTC
CASSFTRGREGYYEQYF
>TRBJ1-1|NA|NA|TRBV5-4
TGTGCCAGCATTCCTGGGGGCATGAACACTGAAGCTTTCTTT
CASIPGGMNTEAFF